These T cell receptor beta chains were read from a single sample in a study of T cells after yellow fever vaccination. TCRdb re-derived calls from the 5' RACE reads in MiXCR, one entry per CDR3 protein. This table holds some 120,000 distinct CDR3 sequences, roughly 15% found once. Material: CD8+ T cells sorted from PBMCs, obtained 5 days after the yellow fever booster vaccination. The receptor set was obtained from a man aged 18 to 29 who received the YFV17D yellow fever vaccine. CDR3s include the opening cysteine and the closing phenylalanine or tryptophan. The D gene is left open where the match is weak. Rows may omit the clone size; those that give it use once, few, many or a size class.

abundance	d_gene	v_gene	len	j_gene	CDR3aa	CDR3nt
few	-	TRBV6-2/TRBV6-3	14	TRBJ1-1	CASSYSSRGTEAFF	TGTGCCAGCAGTTACTCCTCCAGGGGTACTGAAGCTTTCTTT
-	-	TRBV7-9	13	TRBJ1-1	CASSLRREAEAFF	TGTGCCAGCAGCTTAAGGAGGGAAGCTGAAGCTTTCTTT
many	-	TRBV6-6	19	TRBJ1-4	CASSHSLQGTATNEKLFFF	-
few	-	TRBV2	12	TRBJ2-5	CASSFGTETQYF	TGTGCCAGCAGTTTTGGGACGGAGACCCAGTACTTC
-	-	TRBV4-1	15	TRBJ1-3	CASSHLTSSGNTIYF	TGCGCCAGCAGCCACCTCACAAGCTCTGGAAACACCATATATTTT
-	-	TRBV5-4	14	TRBJ2-5	CASSDSIGPETQYF	TGTGCCAGCAGCGATTCAATCGGGCCAGAGACCCAGTACTTC
-	-	TRBV6-2/TRBV6-3	14	TRBJ2-1	CASSDPGTERGQFF	TGTGCCAGCAGCGATCCCGGGACGGAGCGAGGGCAGTTCTTC
-	TRBD2	TRBV5-1	15	TRBJ2-3	CASSLKGLPTDTQYF	TGCGCCAGCAGCTTGAAGGGACTACCAACAGATACGCAGTATTTT
few	-	TRBV9	12	TRBJ2-1	CASSVQDNEQFF	TGTGCCAGCAGCGTACAGGACAATGAGCAGTTCTTC
-	-	TRBV2	14	TRBJ1-6	CASSDGRDNSPLHF	TGTGCCAGCAGTGACGGTAGGGATAATTCACCCCTCCACTTT
few	-	TRBV12-3/TRBV12-4	12	TRBJ2-2	CASDPGVGELFF	TGTGCCAGTGACCCCGGGGTCGGGGAGCTGTTTTTT
few	-	TRBV19	13	TRBJ2-1	CASSKGGYNEQFF	TGTGCCAGTAGTAAAGGAGGGTACAATGAGCAGTTCTTC
-	-	TRBV12-3/TRBV12-4	15	TRBJ1-6	CASSPVQVGDSPLHF	TGTGCCAGCAGTCCCGTACAGGTTGGGGATTCACCCCTCCACTTT
-	-	TRBV29-1	14	TRBJ1-2	CSVDLSQSNYGYTF	TGCAGCGTTGACCTTTCCCAGAGTAACTATGGCTACACCTTC
few	TRBD2	TRBV12-3/TRBV12-4	15	TRBJ2-1	CASSSGILAGDEQFF	TGTGCCAGCAGTTCGGGGATCCTAGCGGGGGATGAGCAGTTCTTC
-	-	TRBV29-1	14	TRBJ1-2	CSVDHGRDLRGYTF	TGCAGCGTTGATCATGGCAGGGATTTGCGTGGCTACACCTTC
few	-	TRBV6-6	14	TRBJ1-3	CASTYQDSGNTIYF	TGTGCCAGCACCTATCAGGACTCTGGAAACACCATATATTTT
many	-	TRBV6-2/TRBV6-3	12	TRBJ2-7	CASSISSYEQYF	TGTGCCAGCTCGATCTCGTCCTACGAGCAGTACTTC
-	-	TRBV27	16	TRBJ2-3	CASSLLEGAGTDTQYF	TGTGCCAGCAGTTTACTTGAGGGCGCGGGCACAGATACGCAGTATTTT
few	TRBD1	TRBV10-3	14	TRBJ1-2	CAISGTGGDYGYTF	TGTGCCATCAGTGGGACAGGGGGAGACTATGGCTACACCTTC
-	TRBD2	TRBV7-6	14	TRBJ2-7	CASSLETSLHEQYF	TGTGCCAGCAGCCTCGAGACTAGCCTCCACGAGCAGTACTTC
-	-	TRBV15	16	TRBJ1-1	CATSREPTSRGAEAFF	TGTGCCACCAGCAGAGAACCGACATCAAGAGGAGCTGAAGCTTTCTTT
-	TRBD1	TRBV4-3	15	TRBJ2-1	CASSQPGQGAYEQFF	TGCGCCAGCAGCCAACCGGGACAGGGGGCTTATGAGCAGTTCTTC